These 5 T cell receptor beta chains originate from one sample sequenced in a study of cytomegalovirus exposure and HLA in healthy donors. Use of 60 Vbeta and 13 Jbeta primers characterized the PCR. Measured with immunoSEQ multiplex PCR; TCRdb has only the in-frame clones, and not every one. The table lists under 140,000 clones, 78% of them singletons, with 1% to 1.5% in the top ten. Source material: PBMCs. All receptors derive from a woman in her twenties or thirties in good health and CMV-seronegative.

V gene TRBV7-2 combines with J gene TRBJ1-4; tentatively, D is TRBD1 (5 bases). The CDR3 covers 14 residues. Germline V gives CDR1 SGHTA, CDR2 FQGNSA. Trimming cost V 5 bases and J 3 bases, with 10 bases left between them. The CDR3: CASSRTKSNEKLFF. In DNA form, the CDR3 reads TGTGCCAGCAGCCGGACAAAATCTAATGAAAAACTGTTTTTT.

The chain carries TRBV9 and TRBJ2-1; unclear D gene. There are 16 residues in the CDR3. The germline V gene encodes CDR1 SGDLS and CDR2 YYNGEE. V lost 1 base and J lost 8, with 19 bases in between. The chain's CDR3 is CASSVSLRVATDEQFF. The CDR3 region has the DNA TGTGCCAGCAGCGTATCTCTTCGGGTAGCCACCGATGAGCAGTTCTTC.

This rearrangement joins TRBV10-3 to TRBJ2-1, with 12 bases fitting TRBD2. Germline CDR1 reads ENHRY; CDR2 reads SYGVKD. V shed 4 bases and J 7 bases; nucleotides not matched to a gene: 5. The CDR3 sequence is 15 residues long. CDR3 residues: CAISAPSGGVNEQFF. The CDR3 nucleotides are TGTGCCATCAGTGCTCCTAGCGGGGGGGTAAATGAGCAGTTCTTC.

This clone showed up just a few times. This sequence joins TRBV18 and TRBJ2-1; D may be TRBD1 (6 bases). This CDR3 is built from 16 residues. The V end was cut by 5 bases, the J end by 3 bases, with 17 bases between. Per germline, CDR1 KGHSH and CDR2 LQKENI. CDR3 coding DNA: TGTGCCAGCTCAAGTCTTACAGGGTTTAGCTACAATGAGCAGTTCTTC. Its protein product is CASSSLTGFSYNEQFF.

The rearrangement joins TRBV6-1 to TRBJ1-5, with a possible D match to TRBD1 (6 bases). V was trimmed by 3 bases and J by 4 bases, leaving 10 bases between them. The CDR3 runs to 14 residues. The germline CDR1 and CDR2 sequences are MNHNS and SASEGT. DNA for the CDR3: TGTGCCAGCAGTGACAGGGGTGGAAATCAGCCCCAGCATTTT. It codes for CASSDRGGNQPQHF.